This T cell receptor (beta chain) was documented in a study of shared clonotypes between healthy human individuals. Study in general: Each donor contributed plates that comprised three CD4 naive, three CD4 memory, two CD8 naive and one CD8 memory. General study findings and limits: Across a handful of donors, naive CD4 shared around 5.3%, naive CD8 more than 3%, memory CD4 approximately 2.5%, memory CD8 around 0.36%. Researchers sampled only blood; tissue repertoires likely differ.

To note about this clone: Antigen: not known.

Trimming stripped 5 bases from V and 5 bases from J, with 21 bases between. Germline loops: CDR1 SEHNR, CDR2 FQNEAQ (reference sequence). There are 17 residues in the CDR3. Profiling relied on immunoSEQ multiplex PCR, and the TCRdb table lists in-frame clones only, not all of them. The sample carries roughly 500,000 clones, around 95% recorded once. V gene TRBV7-9 combines with J gene TRBJ2-2; weak D call: TRBD2 (5 bases). Sequenced: naive CD4+ T cells sorted from blood. Described subset: CD45RA+ positively selected. The clonotype comes from a woman aged 25 to 39 in good health. CDR3 nucleotide sequence: TGTGCCAGCAGCCCGCTCGGCGGCCTAGCTCGTACCGGGGAGCTGTTTTTT. Residues: CASSPLGGLARTGELFF.